The clone carrying this T cell receptor beta chain was seen only once. Germline CDR1 and CDR2: MDHEN and SYDVKM. V dropped 2 bases and J dropped 3 bases, with 4 bases sitting between them. The CDR3 runs to 12 residues. This entry comes from a study of blood T cell repertoires in COVID-19. In the study's own analysis: Estimated nucleated cell counts came from reference gene primer amplification. Sequencing used immunoSEQ multiplex PCR; TCRdb keeps in-frame clones, though not all of them. That table gives V, J and clone size, and the DNA gave D and trimming. The repertoire consists of 290,000 or so clones, with 80% to 95% occurring once and the leading ten covering over 2%.

The sequenced material came from peripheral blood. This chain links TRBV28 with TRBJ1-1; no clear D gene. The TCR sequence derives from a woman younger than 45 with COVID-19, enrolled during active disease. CDR3 nucleotide sequence: TGTGCCAGCAGTTTAGAGTACACTGAAGCTTTCTTT. Amino acid sequence: CASSLEYTEAFF.